The T cell receptor beta chain under discussion was sequenced for a study of shared clonotypes between healthy human individuals. The CDR3 loop spans 15 amino acids. V lost 0 bases to trimming and J lost 0 bases, with 7 bases between them. CDR1 is MNHEY and CDR2 is SVGAGI in the germline V gene. Assay used: immunoSEQ multiplex PCR; TCRdb lists only in-frame clones, some missing. The sample contains under 1,900,000 clones, roughly 98.5% of which appear only once. Sequencing was done on a sample of naive CD4+ T cells sorted from blood. Subset given: CD45RA+ positively selected. This chain uses TRBV6-5 with TRBJ2-3, with D unclear. The TCR originated in a young man in good health. DNA of the CDR3: TGTGCCAGCAGTTACTCGTCTATAAGCACAGATACGCAGTATTTT. Its protein is CASSYSSISTDTQYF.